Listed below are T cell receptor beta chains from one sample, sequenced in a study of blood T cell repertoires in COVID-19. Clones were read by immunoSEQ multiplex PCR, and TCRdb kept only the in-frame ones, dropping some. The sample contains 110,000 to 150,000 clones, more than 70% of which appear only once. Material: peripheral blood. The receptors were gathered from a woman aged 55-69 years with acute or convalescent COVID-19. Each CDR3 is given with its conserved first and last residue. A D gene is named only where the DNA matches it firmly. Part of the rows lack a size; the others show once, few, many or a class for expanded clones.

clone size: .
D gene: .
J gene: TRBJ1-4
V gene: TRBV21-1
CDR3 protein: CASSTGDGYEKLFF
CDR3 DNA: TGTGCCAGCAGCACAGGGGACGGGTATGAAAAACTGTTTTTT

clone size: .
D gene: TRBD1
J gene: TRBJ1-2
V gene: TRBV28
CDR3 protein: CASSPGTGVYGYTF
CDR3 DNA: TGTGCCAGCAGCCCAGGGACAGGGGTCTATGGCTACACCTTC

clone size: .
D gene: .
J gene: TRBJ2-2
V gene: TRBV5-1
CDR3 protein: CASSWSVGGSTGELFF
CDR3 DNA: TGCGCCAGCAGCTGGAGTGTTGGGGGGAGCACCGGGGAGCTGTTTTTT

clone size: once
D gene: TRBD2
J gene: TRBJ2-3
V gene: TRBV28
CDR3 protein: CASSLRGGRPDTQYF
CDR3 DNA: TGTGCCAGCAGTTTGCGGGGGGGGCGGCCAGATACGCAGTATTTT

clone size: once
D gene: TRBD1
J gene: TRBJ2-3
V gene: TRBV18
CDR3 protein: CASSPQARTGVTDTQYF
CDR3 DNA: TGTGCCAGCTCACCTCAAGCAAGGACAGGAGTCACAGATACGCAGTATTTT

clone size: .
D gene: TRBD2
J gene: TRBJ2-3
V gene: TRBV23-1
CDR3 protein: CASSHARGGTQYF
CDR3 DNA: TGCGCCAGCAGTCACGCCCGGGGGGGTACGCAGTATTTT

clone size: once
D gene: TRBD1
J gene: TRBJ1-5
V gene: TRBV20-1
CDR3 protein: CSASPDRGRLLNQPQHF
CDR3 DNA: TGCAGTGCTAGTCCAGACAGGGGACGTTTACTCAATCAGCCCCAGCATTTT

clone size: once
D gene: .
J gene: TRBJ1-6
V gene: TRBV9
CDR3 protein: CASRGTGFNSPLHF
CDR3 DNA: TGTGCCAGCAGAGGAACAGGGTTTAATTCACCCCTCCACTTT

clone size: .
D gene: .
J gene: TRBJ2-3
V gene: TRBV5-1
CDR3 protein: CASSLPGNTDTQYF
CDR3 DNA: TGCGCCAGCAGCTTGCCAGGGAACACAGATACGCAGTATTTT

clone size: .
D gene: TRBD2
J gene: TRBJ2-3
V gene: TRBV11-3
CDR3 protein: CASSLVPSGGTDTQYF
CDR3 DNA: TGTGCCAGCAGCTTAGTCCCTAGCGGGGGCACAGATACGCAGTATTTT

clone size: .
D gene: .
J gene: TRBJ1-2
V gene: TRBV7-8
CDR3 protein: CASSLRPRGAEYGYTF
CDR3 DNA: TGTGCCAGCAGCTTACGACCCCGGGGGGCGGAGTATGGCTACACCTTC

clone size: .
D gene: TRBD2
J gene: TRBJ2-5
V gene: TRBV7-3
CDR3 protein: CASGLSGGARETQYF
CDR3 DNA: TGTGCCAGCGGACTTAGCGGGGGGGCCCGAGAGACCCAGTACTTC

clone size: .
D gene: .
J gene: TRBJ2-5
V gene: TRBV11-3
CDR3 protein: CASSTGLPQTQYF
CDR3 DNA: TGTGCCAGCAGCACGGGACTGCCCCAGACCCAGTACTTC

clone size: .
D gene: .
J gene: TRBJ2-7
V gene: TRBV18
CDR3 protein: CASSPPSASEQYF
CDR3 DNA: TGTGCCAGCTCACCCCCGAGCGCCTCCGAGCAGTACTTC

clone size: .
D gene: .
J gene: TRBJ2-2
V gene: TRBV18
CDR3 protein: CASSPPGTGELFF
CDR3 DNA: TGTGCCAGCTCACCACCGGGGACAGGGGAGCTGTTTTTT

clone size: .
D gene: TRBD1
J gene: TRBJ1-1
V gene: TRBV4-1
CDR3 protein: CASSQEDRGLGEAFF
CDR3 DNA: TGCGCCAGCAGCCAGGAAGACAGGGGGCTTGGTGAAGCTTTCTTT

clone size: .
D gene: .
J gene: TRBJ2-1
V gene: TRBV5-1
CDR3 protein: CASESGFERNEQFF
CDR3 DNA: TGCGCCAGCGAGAGTGGCTTCGAGAGGAATGAGCAGTTCTTC

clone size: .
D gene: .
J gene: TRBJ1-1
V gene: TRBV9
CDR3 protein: CASSASAEGNTEAFF
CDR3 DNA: TGTGCCAGCAGCGCGAGCGCGGAGGGCAACACTGAAGCTTTCTTT